This T cell receptor beta chain was obtained from a study of lymphopenia after photon versus proton radiotherapy. Germline values: CDR1 LNHDA, CDR2 SQIVND (reference sequence). Germline trimming cut 7 bases from V and 3 bases from J; bases unmatched to any gene: 12. This CDR3 has 16 residues. Here immunoSEQ multiplex PCR was the method, and the copy in TCRdb shows in-frame clones only, minus some. Of some 40,000 clones in the sample, about 90% were seen once. V gene TRBV19 combines with J gene TRBJ1-2, with 9 bases fitting TRBD1. This receptor was identified in a man aged 55 to 70 with cholangiocarcinoma. The source material was peripheral blood, sampled from a patient treated with photon-based radiotherapy. The CDR3: CASNPLTGGADYGYTF. CDR3 DNA: TGTGCCAGTAATCCCTTAACAGGGGGCGCGGACTATGGCTACACCTTC. Full variable domain (missing parts from reference TRBV19 and TRBJ1-2): DGGITQSPKYLFRKEGQNVTLSCEQNLNHDAMYWYRQDPGQGLRLIYYSQIVNDFQKGDIAEGYSVSREKKESFPLTVTSAQKNPTAFYLCASNPLTGGADYGYTFGSGTRLTVV.